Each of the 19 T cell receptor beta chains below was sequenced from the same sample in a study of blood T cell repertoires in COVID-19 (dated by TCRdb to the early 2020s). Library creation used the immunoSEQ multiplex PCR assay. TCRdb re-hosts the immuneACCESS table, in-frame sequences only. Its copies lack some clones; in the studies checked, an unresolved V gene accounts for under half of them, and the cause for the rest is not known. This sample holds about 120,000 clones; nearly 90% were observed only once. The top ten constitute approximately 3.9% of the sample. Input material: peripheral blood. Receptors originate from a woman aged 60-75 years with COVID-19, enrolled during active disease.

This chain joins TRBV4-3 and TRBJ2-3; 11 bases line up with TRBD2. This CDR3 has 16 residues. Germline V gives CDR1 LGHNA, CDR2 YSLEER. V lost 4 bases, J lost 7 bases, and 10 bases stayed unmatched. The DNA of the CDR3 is TGCGCCAGCAGCCCCCTAGCGGGGGGCCCGGGGTATACGCAGTATTTT. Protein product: CASSPLAGGPGYTQYF.

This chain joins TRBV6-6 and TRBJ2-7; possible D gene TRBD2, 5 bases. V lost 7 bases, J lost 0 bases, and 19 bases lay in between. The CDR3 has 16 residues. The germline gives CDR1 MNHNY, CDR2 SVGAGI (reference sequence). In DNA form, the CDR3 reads TGTGCCAGCAACCAACTCGCCGCGGGTTCCTCCTACGAGCAGTACTTC. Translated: CASNQLAAGSSYEQYF.

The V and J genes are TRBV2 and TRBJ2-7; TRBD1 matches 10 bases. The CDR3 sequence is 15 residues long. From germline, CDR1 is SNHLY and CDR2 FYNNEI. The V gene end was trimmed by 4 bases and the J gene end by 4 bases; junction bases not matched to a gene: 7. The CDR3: CASSASDRGAYEQYF. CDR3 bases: TGTGCCAGCAGTGCCTCGGACAGGGGGGCTTACGAGCAGTACTTC. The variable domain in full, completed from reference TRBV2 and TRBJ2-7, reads EPEVTQTPSHQVTQMGQEVILRCVPISNHLYFYWYRQILGQKVEFLVSFYNNEISEKSEIFDDQFSVERPDGSNFTLKIRSTKLEDSAMYFCASSASDRGAYEQYFGPGTRLTVT.

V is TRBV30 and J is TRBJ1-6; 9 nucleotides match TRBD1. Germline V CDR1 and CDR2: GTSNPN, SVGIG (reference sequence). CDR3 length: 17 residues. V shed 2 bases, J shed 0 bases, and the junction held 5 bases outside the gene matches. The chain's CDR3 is CAWSRADRGSYNSPLHF. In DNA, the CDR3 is TGTGCCTGGAGTAGGGCGGACAGGGGCTCCTATAATTCACCCCTCCACTTT.

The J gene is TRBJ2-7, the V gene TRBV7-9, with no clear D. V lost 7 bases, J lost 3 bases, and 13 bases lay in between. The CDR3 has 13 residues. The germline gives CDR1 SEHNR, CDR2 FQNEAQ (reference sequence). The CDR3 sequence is CASTNAGFYEQYF. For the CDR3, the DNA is TGTGCCAGCACCAATGCCGGGTTCTACGAGCAGTACTTC. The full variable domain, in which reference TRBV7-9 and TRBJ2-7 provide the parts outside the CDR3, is DTGVSQNPRHKITKRGQNVTFRCDPISEHNRLYWYRQTLGQGPEFLTYFQNEAQLEKSRLLSDRFSAERPKGSFSTLEIQRTEQGDSAMYLCASTNAGFYEQYFGPGTRLTVT.

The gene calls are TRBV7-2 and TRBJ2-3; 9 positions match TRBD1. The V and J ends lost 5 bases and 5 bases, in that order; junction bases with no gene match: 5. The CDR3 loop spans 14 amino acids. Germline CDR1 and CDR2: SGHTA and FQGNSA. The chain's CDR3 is CASSTHRGRDTQYF. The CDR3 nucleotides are TGTGCCAGCAGCACACACAGGGGGCGAGATACGCAGTATTTT.

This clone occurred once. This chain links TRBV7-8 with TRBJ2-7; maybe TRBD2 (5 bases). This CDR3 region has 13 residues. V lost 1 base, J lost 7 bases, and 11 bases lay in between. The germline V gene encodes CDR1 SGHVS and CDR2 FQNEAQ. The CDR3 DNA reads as TGTGCCAGCAGCTTAGGGCGGGCGCGGGAGCAGTACTTC. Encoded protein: CASSLGRAREQYF.

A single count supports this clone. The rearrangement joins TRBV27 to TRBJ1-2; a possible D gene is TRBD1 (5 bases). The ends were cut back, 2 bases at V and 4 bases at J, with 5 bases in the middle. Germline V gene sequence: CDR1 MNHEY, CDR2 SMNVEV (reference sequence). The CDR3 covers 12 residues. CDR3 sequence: CASSLQGYGYTF. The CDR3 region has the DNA TGTGCCAGCAGTTTACAGGGCTATGGCTACACCTTC.

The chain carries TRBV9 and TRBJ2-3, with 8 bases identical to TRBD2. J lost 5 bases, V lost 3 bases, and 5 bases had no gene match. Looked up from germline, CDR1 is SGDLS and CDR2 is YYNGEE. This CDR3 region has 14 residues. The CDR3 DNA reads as TGTGCCAGCAGCGATAGCGGGGTAGTAGATACGCAGTATTTT. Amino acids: CASSDSGVVDTQYF.

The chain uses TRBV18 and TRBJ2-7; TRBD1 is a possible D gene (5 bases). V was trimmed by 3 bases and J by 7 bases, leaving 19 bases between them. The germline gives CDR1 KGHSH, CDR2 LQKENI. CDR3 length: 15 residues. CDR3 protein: CASSPQKQAPTEQYF. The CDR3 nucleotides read TGTGCCAGCTCACCTCAGAAACAGGCCCCTACTGAGCAGTACTTC. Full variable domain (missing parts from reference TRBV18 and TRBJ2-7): NAGVMQNPRHLVRRRGQEARLRCSPMKGHSHVYWYRQLPEEGLKFMVYLQKENIIDESGMPKERFSAEFPKEGPSILRIQQVVRGDSAAYFCASSPQKQAPTEQYFGPGTRLTVT.

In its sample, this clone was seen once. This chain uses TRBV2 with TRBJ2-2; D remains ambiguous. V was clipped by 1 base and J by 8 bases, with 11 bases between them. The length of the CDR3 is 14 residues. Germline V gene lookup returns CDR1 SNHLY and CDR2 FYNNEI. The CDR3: CASSEVIAPGELFF. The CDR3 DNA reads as TGTGCCAGCAGTGAAGTGATAGCACCTGGGGAGCTGTTTTTT.

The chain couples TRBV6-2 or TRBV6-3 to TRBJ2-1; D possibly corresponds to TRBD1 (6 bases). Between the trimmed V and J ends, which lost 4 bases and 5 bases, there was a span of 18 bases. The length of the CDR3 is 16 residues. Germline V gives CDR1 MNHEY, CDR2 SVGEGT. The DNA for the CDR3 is TGTGCCAGCAGTTTTCCTAGCAAAGGGGGACACAATGAGCAGTTCTTC. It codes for CASSFPSKGGHNEQFF.

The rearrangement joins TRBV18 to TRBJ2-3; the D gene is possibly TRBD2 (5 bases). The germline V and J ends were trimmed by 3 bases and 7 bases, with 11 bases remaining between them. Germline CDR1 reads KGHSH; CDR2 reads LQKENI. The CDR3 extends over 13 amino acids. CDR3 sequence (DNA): TGTGCCAGCTCACCCGAAGGACTGTATACGCAGTATTTT. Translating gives CASSPEGLYTQYF.

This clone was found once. The CDR3 DNA follows: TGCGCCAGCAGCCAAGCGGGACAGGCTTTCACTGAAGCTTTCTTT. Its protein is CASSQAGQAFTEAFF. The chain carries TRBV4-3 and TRBJ1-1; 8 bases match TRBD1. Per germline, CDR1 LGHNA and CDR2 YSLEER. The V gene end was trimmed by 1 base and the J gene end by 4 bases; junction bases not matched to a gene: 5. The CDR3 is 15 amino acids.

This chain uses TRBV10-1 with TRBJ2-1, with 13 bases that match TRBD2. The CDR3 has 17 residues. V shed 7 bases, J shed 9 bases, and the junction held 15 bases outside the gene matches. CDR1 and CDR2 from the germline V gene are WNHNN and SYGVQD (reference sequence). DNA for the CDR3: TGCGCCAGCACAAAGATCCCCGGGACTAGCGGGGCGAGTGAGCAGTTCTTC. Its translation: CASTKIPGTSGASEQFF.

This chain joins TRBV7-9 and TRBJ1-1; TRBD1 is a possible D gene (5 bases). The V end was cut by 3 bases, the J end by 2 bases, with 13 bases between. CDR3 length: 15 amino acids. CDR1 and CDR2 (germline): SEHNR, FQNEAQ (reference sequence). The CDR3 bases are TGTGCCAGCAGCTTTGACCTGACAGCCAACACTGAAGCTTTCTTT. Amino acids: CASSFDLTANTEAFF.

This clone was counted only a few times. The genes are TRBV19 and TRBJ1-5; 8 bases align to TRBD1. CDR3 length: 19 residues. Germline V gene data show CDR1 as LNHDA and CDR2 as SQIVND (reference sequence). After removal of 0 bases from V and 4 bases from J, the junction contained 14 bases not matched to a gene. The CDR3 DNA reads TGTGCCAGTAGTATAGATTTGTGGGACAGGCGGCGGATAAATCAGCCCCAGCATTTT. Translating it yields CASSIDLWDRRRINQPQHF.

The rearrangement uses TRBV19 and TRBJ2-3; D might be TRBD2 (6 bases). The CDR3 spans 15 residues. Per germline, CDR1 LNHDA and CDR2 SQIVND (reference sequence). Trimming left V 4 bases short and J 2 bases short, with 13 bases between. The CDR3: CASSNGAGNTDTQYF. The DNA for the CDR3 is TGTGCCAGTAGTAATGGGGCGGGGAACACAGATACGCAGTATTTT.

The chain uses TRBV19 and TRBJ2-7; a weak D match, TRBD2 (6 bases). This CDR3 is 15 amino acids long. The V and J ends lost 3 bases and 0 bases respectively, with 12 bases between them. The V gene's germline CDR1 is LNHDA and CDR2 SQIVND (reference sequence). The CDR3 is CASSMASGLSYEQYF. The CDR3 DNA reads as TGTGCCAGTAGTATGGCCTCGGGACTCTCCTACGAGCAGTACTTC.